This T cell receptor (beta chain) was recovered during a study of cytomegalovirus exposure and HLA in healthy donors. Study observations and caveats: Sequencing likely generated an artifact that appeared as a cluster of highly shared sequence variants. Testing in vitro showed a few CMV-associated chains specific for CMV antigens. Cytomegalovirus association was assigned to approximately 160 TCR beta chains.

With 60 Vbeta and 13 Jbeta primers, the PCR was carried out. Sequencing was performed with immunoSEQ multiplex PCR; in TCRdb, only in-frame clones are kept and a portion is missing. The sample lists about 190,000 clones, approximately 86% occurring once. Points on this clone: Its antigen is undetermined.

CDR3 length equals 16 residues. Germline CDR1 LNHDA, CDR2 SQIVND (reference sequence). V shed 4 bases and J shed 4 bases, with 16 bases lying between them. What was sequenced was PBMCs. The TCR was taken from a young woman in good health and CMV-seronegative. The V call is TRBV19, the J call TRBJ2-2; possibly TRBD1 for D (6 bases). CDR3 sequence reads: CASSTPGAAGTGELFF. The CDR3, as DNA: TGTGCCAGTAGTACCCCAGGGGCCGCGGGCACCGGGGAGCTGTTTTTT.